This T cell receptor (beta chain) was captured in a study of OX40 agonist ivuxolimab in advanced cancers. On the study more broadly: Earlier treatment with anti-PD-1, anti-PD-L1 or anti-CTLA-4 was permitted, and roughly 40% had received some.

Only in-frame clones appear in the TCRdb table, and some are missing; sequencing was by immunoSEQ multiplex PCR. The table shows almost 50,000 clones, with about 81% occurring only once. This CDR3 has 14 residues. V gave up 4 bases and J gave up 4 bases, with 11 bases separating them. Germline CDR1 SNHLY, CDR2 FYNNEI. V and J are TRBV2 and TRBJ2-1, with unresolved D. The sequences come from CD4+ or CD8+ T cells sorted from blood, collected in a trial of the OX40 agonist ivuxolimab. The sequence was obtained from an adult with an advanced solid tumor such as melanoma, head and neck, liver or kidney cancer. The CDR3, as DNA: TGTGCCAGCAGTGGCTCCAGCCCGTACAATGAGCAGTTCTTC. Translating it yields CASSGSSPYNEQFF.